The rows below give T cell receptor beta chains drawn from one sample of a study of blood T cell repertoires in COVID-19. The data were produced by immunoSEQ multiplex PCR, yet TCRdb's version contains in-frame clones alone and is incomplete. This sample carries about 240,000 clones, over 90% of them seen once, and the ten largest clones take over 0.8%. The sequencing input was peripheral blood. Receptors were obtained from a young man with COVID-19, enrolled during active disease. Both conserved end residues are part of each CDR3. The D gene is left open where the match is weak. Size is omitted from some rows. Given values are once, few, many or a class for expanded clones.

v_call: TRBV6-5; d_call: NA; j_call: TRBJ1-4; clone_size: NA; cdr3_nt: TGTGCCAGCCTCCTAGCAACTAATGAAAAACTGTTTTTT; cdr3_aa: CASLLATNEKLFF
v_call: TRBV7-9; d_call: TRBD1; j_call: TRBJ1-4; clone_size: NA; cdr3_nt: TGTGCCAGCAGCCCGGGACAGCCTAATGAAAAACTGTTTTTT; cdr3_aa: CASSPGQPNEKLFF
v_call: TRBV29-1; d_call: NA; j_call: TRBJ2-7; clone_size: NA; cdr3_nt: TGCAGCGTCGCACCGCAACAGGCTTACGAGCAGTACTTC; cdr3_aa: CSVAPQQAYEQYF
v_call: TRBV3-1/TRBV3-2; d_call: TRBD2; j_call: TRBJ2-1; clone_size: NA; cdr3_nt: TGTGCCAGCAGCCAAGTGGGGACTAGCGGGATGGGTGAGCAGTTCTTC; cdr3_aa: CASSQVGTSGMGEQFF
v_call: TRBV19; d_call: NA; j_call: TRBJ1-4; clone_size: once; cdr3_nt: TGTGCCAGTAGTAACCGCCGAGTGACTACAACTAATGAAAAACTGTTTTTT; cdr3_aa: CASSNRRVTTTNEKLFF
v_call: TRBV5-1; d_call: NA; j_call: TRBJ1-2; clone_size: NA; cdr3_nt: TGCGCCAGCAGCTCGGTCTACCTACAGGCGGGCTACACCTTC; cdr3_aa: CASSSVYLQAGYTF
v_call: TRBV5-5; d_call: NA; j_call: TRBJ1-1; clone_size: once; cdr3_nt: TGTGCCAGCAGTCTAACTCCCGGTAGCGTGAACACTGAAGCTTTCTTT; cdr3_aa: CASSLTPGSVNTEAFF
v_call: TRBV5-1; d_call: TRBD1; j_call: TRBJ2-2; clone_size: NA; cdr3_nt: TGCGCCAGCAGCTTGGCCCCGGGGACAGACGGGGAGCTGTTTTTT; cdr3_aa: CASSLAPGTDGELFF
v_call: TRBV29-1; d_call: NA; j_call: TRBJ1-1; clone_size: NA; cdr3_nt: TGCAGCGTTGAAAGGGGAGGGGACACTGAAGCTTTCTTT; cdr3_aa: CSVERGGDTEAFF
v_call: TRBV5-1; d_call: TRBD1; j_call: TRBJ2-1; clone_size: once; cdr3_nt: TGCGCCAGCAGCGACGGACAGGGGGCATGGAATGAGCAGTTCTTC; cdr3_aa: CASSDGQGAWNEQFF
v_call: TRBV5-4; d_call: NA; j_call: TRBJ2-7; clone_size: NA; cdr3_nt: TGTGCCAGCAGCTCAGGCCCGGGACTCTACCTCCACGAGCAGTACTTC; cdr3_aa: CASSSGPGLYLHEQYF
v_call: TRBV4-1; d_call: NA; j_call: TRBJ2-7; clone_size: NA; cdr3_nt: TGCGCCAGCAGCCTTTCCGAGCAGGGTAGGGGCTACGAGCAGTACTTC; cdr3_aa: CASSLSEQGRGYEQYF
v_call: TRBV6-5; d_call: NA; j_call: TRBJ1-1; clone_size: NA; cdr3_nt: TGTGCCAGCGAGCAGGTCCCCCAAGATGAAGCTTTCTTT; cdr3_aa: CASEQVPQDEAFF
v_call: TRBV6-6; d_call: TRBD1; j_call: TRBJ1-1; clone_size: few; cdr3_nt: TGTGCCAGCAGCCGAACAGGGGGCAATGGAATGAACACTGAAGCTTTCTTT; cdr3_aa: CASSRTGGNGMNTEAFF
v_call: TRBV27; d_call: TRBD2; j_call: TRBJ2-5; clone_size: NA; cdr3_nt: TGTGCCAGCAGTTTCGCGGGACTAGCGGGGGGGCCCGGCTCGGAGACCCAGTACTTC; cdr3_aa: CASSFAGLAGGPGSETQYF
v_call: TRBV7-2; d_call: NA; j_call: TRBJ1-4; clone_size: NA; cdr3_nt: TGTGCCAGCAGCTTAGAACAGGGAGATGAAAAACTGTTTTTT; cdr3_aa: CASSLEQGDEKLFF
v_call: TRBV5-1; d_call: TRBD1; j_call: TRBJ2-7; clone_size: NA; cdr3_nt: TGCGCCAGCAGCTTGAGCGGACAGGTCTACGAGCAGTACTTC; cdr3_aa: CASSLSGQVYEQYF
v_call: TRBV9; d_call: TRBD1; j_call: TRBJ2-1; clone_size: NA; cdr3_nt: TGTGCCAGCAGCGCCCGGGGACAGTCGGGAAGTGAGCAGTTCTTC; cdr3_aa: CASSARGQSGSEQFF
v_call: TRBV5-1; d_call: NA; j_call: TRBJ1-2; clone_size: NA; cdr3_nt: TGCGCCAGCAGCTTGGTTGGGAGAGGCTACACCTTC; cdr3_aa: CASSLVGRGYTF
v_call: TRBV6-2/TRBV6-3; d_call: TRBD2; j_call: TRBJ2-7; clone_size: NA; cdr3_nt: TGTGCCAGCAGTTATAAGCGGGGACGATCCTACGAGCAGTACTTC; cdr3_aa: CASSYKRGRSYEQYF
v_call: TRBV5-1; d_call: TRBD1; j_call: TRBJ1-2; clone_size: NA; cdr3_nt: TGCGCCAGCAGCGAGGCGACAGGGGAAACAGGTGGCTACACCTTC; cdr3_aa: CASSEATGETGGYTF
v_call: TRBV6-5; d_call: NA; j_call: TRBJ2-2; clone_size: NA; cdr3_nt: TGTGCCACGGACACCGGGGAGCTGTTTTTT; cdr3_aa: CATDTGELFF
v_call: TRBV5-1; d_call: TRBD1; j_call: TRBJ1-2; clone_size: few; cdr3_nt: TGCGCCAGCAGGGGCCGAGGACAGGGGGTTAGGTATGGCTACACCTTC; cdr3_aa: CASRGRGQGVRYGYTF
v_call: TRBV6-5; d_call: NA; j_call: TRBJ1-1; clone_size: NA; cdr3_nt: TGTGCCAGCAGTTATATGACTGAAGCTTTCTTT; cdr3_aa: CASSYMTEAFF
v_call: TRBV6-5; d_call: NA; j_call: TRBJ1-2; clone_size: NA; cdr3_nt: TGTGCCAGCAGTTACGGCGGGGGGCAAGGCTATGGCTACACCTTC; cdr3_aa: CASSYGGGQGYGYTF
v_call: TRBV2; d_call: NA; j_call: TRBJ1-2; clone_size: NA; cdr3_nt: TGTGCCAGCAGTGAACAGATTAACTATGGCTACACCTTC; cdr3_aa: CASSEQINYGYTF
v_call: TRBV9; d_call: TRBD2; j_call: TRBJ2-5; clone_size: NA; cdr3_nt: TGTGCCAGCAGCGTATTAGCGGGGGGACAAGAGACCCAGTACTTC; cdr3_aa: CASSVLAGGQETQYF
v_call: TRBV29-1; d_call: NA; j_call: TRBJ1-2; clone_size: NA; cdr3_nt: TGCAGCGTTGATACAGGGAACTATGGCTACACCTTC; cdr3_aa: CSVDTGNYGYTF
v_call: TRBV13; d_call: TRBD2; j_call: TRBJ2-7; clone_size: NA; cdr3_nt: TGTGCCAGCAGCGCGACTAGCGGGGGGCGACAGCAGTACTTC; cdr3_aa: CASSATSGGRQQYF
v_call: TRBV14; d_call: NA; j_call: TRBJ1-1; clone_size: NA; cdr3_nt: TGTGCCAGCAGCCAGTGGACTGGTTTGGGCACTGAAGCTTTCTTT; cdr3_aa: CASSQWTGLGTEAFF
v_call: TRBV7-9; d_call: TRBD2; j_call: TRBJ2-3; clone_size: NA; cdr3_nt: TGTGCCAGCAGCCCGAGGACTAGCGGGGGCACAGATACGCAGTATTTT; cdr3_aa: CASSPRTSGGTDTQYF
v_call: TRBV7-9; d_call: NA; j_call: TRBJ2-7; clone_size: NA; cdr3_nt: TGTGCCAGCAGCTTAGTCGGGGGGCGCTACGAGCAGTACTTC; cdr3_aa: CASSLVGGRYEQYF
v_call: TRBV5-6; d_call: NA; j_call: TRBJ2-7; clone_size: NA; cdr3_nt: TGTGCCAGCAGCCCTATACAGGGATCACTACTTTGGGAGCAGTACTTC; cdr3_aa: CASSPIQGSLLWEQYF
v_call: TRBV9; d_call: NA; j_call: TRBJ1-1; clone_size: NA; cdr3_nt: TGTGCCAGCAGCGGGTCGGGGGAAACTGAAGCTTTCTTT; cdr3_aa: CASSGSGETEAFF
v_call: TRBV6-5; d_call: TRBD1; j_call: TRBJ1-5; clone_size: NA; cdr3_nt: TGTGCCAGCAGTTACGTCCAGGGACAGGGGGATCAGCCCCAGCATTTT; cdr3_aa: CASSYVQGQGDQPQHF
v_call: TRBV2; d_call: TRBD1; j_call: TRBJ1-5; clone_size: once; cdr3_nt: TGTGCCAGCAGTGAAATAGGACAGGGTGTTCAGCCCCAGCATTTT; cdr3_aa: CASSEIGQGVQPQHF